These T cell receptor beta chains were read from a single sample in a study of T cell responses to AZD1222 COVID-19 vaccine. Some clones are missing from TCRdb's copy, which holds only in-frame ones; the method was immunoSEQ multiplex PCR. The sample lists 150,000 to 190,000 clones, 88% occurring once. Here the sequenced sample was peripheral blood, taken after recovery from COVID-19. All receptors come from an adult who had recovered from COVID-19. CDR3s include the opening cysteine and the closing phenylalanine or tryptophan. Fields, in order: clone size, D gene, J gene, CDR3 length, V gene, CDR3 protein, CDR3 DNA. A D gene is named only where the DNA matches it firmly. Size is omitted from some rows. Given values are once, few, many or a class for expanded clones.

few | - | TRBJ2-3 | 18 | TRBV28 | CASIPEEGEGLGTDTQYF | TGTGCCAGCATCCCAGAGGAGGGGGAGGGCCTGGGCACAGATACGCAGTATTTT
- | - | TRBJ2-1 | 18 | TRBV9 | CASSVGAGTPPLNNEQFF | TGTGCCAGCAGCGTAGGCGCCGGGACCCCGCCCCTCAACAATGAGCAGTTCTTC
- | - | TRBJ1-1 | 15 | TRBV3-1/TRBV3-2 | CASSQAGRMNTEAFF | TGTGCCAGCAGCCAAGCCGGCAGAATGAACACTGAAGCTTTCTTT
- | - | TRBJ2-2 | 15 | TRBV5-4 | CASSSPLGGTGELFF | TGTGCCAGCAGCTCCCCACTAGGAGGCACCGGGGAGCTGTTTTTT
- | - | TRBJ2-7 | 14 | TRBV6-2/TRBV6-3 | CASSRNQGSYEQYF | TGTGCCAGCAGTCGAAATCAGGGCTCCTACGAGCAGTACTTC
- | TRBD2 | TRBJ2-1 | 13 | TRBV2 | CADSGLAGGEEFF | TGTGCCGACTCGGGACTAGCGGGAGGGGAGGAGTTCTTC
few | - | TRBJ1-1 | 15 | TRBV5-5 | CASSSDSGRWSEAFF | TGTGCCAGCAGCTCCGATTCGGGACGTTGGAGTGAAGCTTTCTTT
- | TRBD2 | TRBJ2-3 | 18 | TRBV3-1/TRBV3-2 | CASSQRTSGGGRTDTQYF | TGTGCCAGCAGCCAGAGGACTAGCGGGGGGGGAAGGACAGATACGCAGTATTTT
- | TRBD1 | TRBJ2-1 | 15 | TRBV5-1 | CASSKPGQGNNEQFF | TGCGCCAGCAGCAAACCGGGACAGGGGAACAATGAGCAGTTCTTC
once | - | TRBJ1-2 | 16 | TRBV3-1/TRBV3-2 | CASSQEPRGGNYGYTF | TGTGCCAGCAGCCAAGAACCCCGGGGGGGTAACTATGGCTACACCTTC
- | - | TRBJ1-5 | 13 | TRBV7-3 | CASSPQGGQPQHF | TGTGCCAGCAGCCCACAGGGCGGTCAGCCCCAGCATTTT
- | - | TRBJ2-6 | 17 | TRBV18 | CASSPPIGTSGANVLTF | TGTGCCAGCTCACCACCGATCGGGACCTCTGGGGCCAACGTCCTGACTTTC
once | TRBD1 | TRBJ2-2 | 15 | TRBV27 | CASSLGTGNTGELFF | TGTGCCAGCAGTTTAGGGACAGGGAACACCGGGGAGCTGTTTTTT
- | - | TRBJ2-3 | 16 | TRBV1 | CTSSQEGLHSTDTQYF | TGCACCAGCAGCCAAGAAGGACTCCACTCCACAGATACGCAGTATTTT
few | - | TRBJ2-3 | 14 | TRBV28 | CASRLGTSTDTQYF | TGTGCCAGCAGACTGGGAACTAGCACAGATACGCAGTATTTT
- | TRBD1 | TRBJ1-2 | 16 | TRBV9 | CASSFSGDREVWGYTF | TGTGCCAGCAGCTTCAGTGGCGACAGGGAAGTATGGGGCTACACCTTC
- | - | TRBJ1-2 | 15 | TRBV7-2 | CASSPVVLRLGGYTF | TGTGCCAGCAGCCCTGTTGTCCTACGTCTTGGGGGCTACACCTTC
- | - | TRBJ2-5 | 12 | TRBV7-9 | CASSFGQETQYF | TGTGCCAGCAGCTTCGGCCAAGAGACCCAGTACTTC
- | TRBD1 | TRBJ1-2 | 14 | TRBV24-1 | CATSDPDRAWGYTF | TGTGCCACCAGTGATCCGGACAGGGCTTGGGGCTACACCTTC
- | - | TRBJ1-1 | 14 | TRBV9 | CASSADSMNTEAFF | TGTGCCAGCAGCGCGGACAGTATGAACACTGAAGCTTTCTTT
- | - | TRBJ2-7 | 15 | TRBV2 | CASSATSTGSYEQYF | TGTGCCAGCAGTGCCACCTCCACGGGCTCCTACGAGCAGTACTTC
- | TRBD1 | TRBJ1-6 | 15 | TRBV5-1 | CASSLGTGGDSPLHF | TGCGCCAGCAGCTTGGGGACAGGAGGAGATTCACCCCTCCACTTT
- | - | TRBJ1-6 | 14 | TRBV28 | CASRADSYNSPLHF | TGTGCCAGCAGGGCGGACAGCTATAATTCACCCCTCCACTTT
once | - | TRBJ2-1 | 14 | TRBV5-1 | CASSLTAGLNEQFF | TGCGCCAGCAGCTTGACGGCGGGTCTTAATGAGCAGTTCTTC
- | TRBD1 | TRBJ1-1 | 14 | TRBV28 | CASSSGTANTEAFF | TGTGCCAGCAGTTCCGGGACAGCAAACACTGAAGCTTTCTTT
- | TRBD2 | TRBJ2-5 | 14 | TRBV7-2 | CASSLVGGEETQYF | TGTGCCAGCAGCTTAGTGGGGGGGGAAGAGACCCAGTACTTC
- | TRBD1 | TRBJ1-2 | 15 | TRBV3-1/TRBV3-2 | CASSQDRDRARGYTF | TGTGCCAGCAGCCAAGATCGAGACAGGGCCCGAGGCTACACCTTC
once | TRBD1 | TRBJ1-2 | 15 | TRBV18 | CASSPIGQGDYGYTF | TGTGCCAGCTCACCAATCGGACAGGGGGACTATGGCTACACCTTC
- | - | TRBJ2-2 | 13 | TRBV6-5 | CASTRGHTGELFF | TGTGCCAGCACCCGGGGCCATACCGGGGAGCTGTTTTTT
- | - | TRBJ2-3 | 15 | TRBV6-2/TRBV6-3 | CASSFILPQGLTQYF | TGTGCCAGCAGTTTCATCCTACCCCAGGGACTTACGCAGTATTTT
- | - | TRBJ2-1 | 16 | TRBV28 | CASSFRSIGTYNEQFF | TGTGCCAGCAGTTTCAGGAGCATCGGGACTTACAATGAGCAGTTCTTC
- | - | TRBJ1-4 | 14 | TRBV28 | CASSLPRVNEKLFF | TGTGCCAGCAGTTTACCCAGGGTCAATGAAAAACTGTTTTTT
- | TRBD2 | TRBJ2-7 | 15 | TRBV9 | CASSSSGGDSYEQYF | TGTGCCAGCAGCTCCAGCGGGGGTGATTCCTACGAGCAGTACTTC
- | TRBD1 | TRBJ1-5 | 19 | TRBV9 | CASSPGQGGGRYSNQPQHF | TGTGCCAGCAGCCCCGGACAGGGCGGTGGGAGGTATAGCAATCAGCCCCAGCATTTT
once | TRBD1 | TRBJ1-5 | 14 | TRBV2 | CASSDDRGSQPQHF | TGTGCCAGCAGTGACGACAGGGGTAGTCAGCCCCAGCATTTT
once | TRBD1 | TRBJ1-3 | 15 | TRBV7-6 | CASSLGQSSGNTIYF | TGTGCCAGCAGCTTGGGACAGAGCTCTGGAAACACCATATATTTT
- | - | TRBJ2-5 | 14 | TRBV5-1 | CASSLARPQETQYF | TGCGCCAGCAGCTTGGCCAGGCCGCAAGAGACCCAGTACTTC
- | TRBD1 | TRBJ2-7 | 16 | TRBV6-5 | CASSYSYRTGSYEQYF | TGTGCCAGCAGTTACTCGTACAGGACAGGGAGCTACGAGCAGTACTTC
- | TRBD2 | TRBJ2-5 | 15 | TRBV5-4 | CASSETSGDGKTQYF | TGTGCCAGCAGCGAGACTAGCGGGGACGGGAAGACCCAGTACTTC
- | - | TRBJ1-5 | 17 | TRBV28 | CASSLFGGSYSNQPQHF | TGTGCCAGCAGTTTATTCGGGGGGTCGTATAGCAATCAGCCCCAGCATTTT
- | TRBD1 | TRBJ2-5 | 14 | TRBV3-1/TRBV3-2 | CASSKLGQQETQYF | TGTGCCAGCAGCAAATTGGGACAGCAAGAGACCCAGTACTTC
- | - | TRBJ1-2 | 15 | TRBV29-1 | CSVEDPGETNYGYTF | TGCAGCGTTGAAGATCCCGGGGAGACTAACTATGGCTACACCTTC
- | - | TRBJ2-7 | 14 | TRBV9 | CASSTGVDTYEQYF | TGTGCCAGCAGCACTGGAGTGGATACCTACGAGCAGTACTTC
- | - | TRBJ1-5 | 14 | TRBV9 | CASSVDSGGQPQHF | TGTGCCAGCAGCGTAGATTCGGGAGGTCAGCCCCAGCATTTT